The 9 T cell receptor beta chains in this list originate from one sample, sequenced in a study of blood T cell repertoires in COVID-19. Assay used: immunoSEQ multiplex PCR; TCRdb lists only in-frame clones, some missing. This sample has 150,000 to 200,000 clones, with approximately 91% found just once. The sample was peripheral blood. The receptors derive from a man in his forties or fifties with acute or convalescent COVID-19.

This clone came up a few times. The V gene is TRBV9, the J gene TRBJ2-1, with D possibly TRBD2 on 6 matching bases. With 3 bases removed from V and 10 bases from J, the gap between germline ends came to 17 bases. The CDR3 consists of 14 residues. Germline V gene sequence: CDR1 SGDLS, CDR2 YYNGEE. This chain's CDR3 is CASSEGTPGGEQFF. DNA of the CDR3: TGTGCCAGCAGCGAGGGGACTCCCGGGGGAGAGCAGTTCTTC.

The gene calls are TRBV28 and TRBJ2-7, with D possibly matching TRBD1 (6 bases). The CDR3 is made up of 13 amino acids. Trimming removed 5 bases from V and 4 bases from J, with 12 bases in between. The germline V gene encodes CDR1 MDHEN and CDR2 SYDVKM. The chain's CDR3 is CASSPDRRYEQYF. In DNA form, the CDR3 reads TGTGCCAGCAGTCCAGACAGGCGTTACGAGCAGTACTTC.

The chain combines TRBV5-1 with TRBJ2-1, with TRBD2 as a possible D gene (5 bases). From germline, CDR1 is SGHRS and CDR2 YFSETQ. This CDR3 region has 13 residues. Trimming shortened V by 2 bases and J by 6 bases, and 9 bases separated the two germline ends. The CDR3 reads CASSFGMSNEQFF. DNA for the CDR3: TGCGCCAGCAGCTTCGGGATGAGCAATGAGCAGTTCTTC.

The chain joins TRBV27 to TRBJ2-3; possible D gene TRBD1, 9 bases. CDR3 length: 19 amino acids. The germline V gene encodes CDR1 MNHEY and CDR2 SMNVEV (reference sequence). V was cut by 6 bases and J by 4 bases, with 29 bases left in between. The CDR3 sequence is CASRGQGRREGRWADTQYF. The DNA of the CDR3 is TGTGCCAGCAGGGGACAGGGAAGACGGGAGGGCCGGTGGGCAGATACGCAGTATTTT.

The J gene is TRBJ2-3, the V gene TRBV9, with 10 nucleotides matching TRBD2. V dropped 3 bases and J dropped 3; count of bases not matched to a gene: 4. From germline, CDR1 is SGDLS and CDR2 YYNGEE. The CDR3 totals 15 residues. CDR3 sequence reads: CASSGSGRPTDTQYF. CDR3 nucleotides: TGTGCCAGCAGCGGTAGCGGGAGGCCAACAGATACGCAGTATTTT.

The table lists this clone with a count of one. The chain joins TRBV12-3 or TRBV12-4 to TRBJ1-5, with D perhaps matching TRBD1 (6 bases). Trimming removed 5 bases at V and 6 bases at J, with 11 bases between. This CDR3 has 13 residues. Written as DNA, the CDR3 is TGTGCCAGCAGTACAGGGCAGCGTCAGCCCCAGCATTTT. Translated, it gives CASSTGQRQPQHF.

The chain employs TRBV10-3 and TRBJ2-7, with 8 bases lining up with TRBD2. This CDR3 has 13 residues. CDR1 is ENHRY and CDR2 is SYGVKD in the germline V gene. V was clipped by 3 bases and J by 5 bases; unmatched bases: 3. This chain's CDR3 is CAISERGGNEQYF. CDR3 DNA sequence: TGTGCCATCAGTGAACGGGGGGGAAACGAGCAGTACTTC.

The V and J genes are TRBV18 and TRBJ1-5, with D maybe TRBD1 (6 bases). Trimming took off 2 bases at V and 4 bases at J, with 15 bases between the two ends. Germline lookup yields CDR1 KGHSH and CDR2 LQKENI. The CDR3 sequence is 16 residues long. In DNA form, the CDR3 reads TGTGCCAGCTCACCATCTACAGGGAGAGGGAATCAGCCCCAGCATTTT. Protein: CASSPSTGRGNQPQHF. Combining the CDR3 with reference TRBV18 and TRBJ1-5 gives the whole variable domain NAGVMQNPRHLVRRRGQEARLRCSPMKGHSHVYWYRQLPEEGLKFMVYLQKENIIDESGMPKERFSAEFPKEGPSILRIQQVVRGDSAAYFCASSPSTGRGNQPQHFGDGTRLSIL.

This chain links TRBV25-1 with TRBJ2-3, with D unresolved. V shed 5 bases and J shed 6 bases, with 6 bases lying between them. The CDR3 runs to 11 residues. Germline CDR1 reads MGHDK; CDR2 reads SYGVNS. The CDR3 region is CASSFGDTQYF. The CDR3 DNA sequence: TGTGCCAGCAGTTTCGGGGATACGCAGTATTTT.